The clone carrying this T cell receptor beta chain turned up a few times. The data were produced by immunoSEQ multiplex PCR, yet TCRdb's version contains in-frame clones alone and is incomplete. The sample consists of some 13,000 clones, around two fifths of them appearing once. CDR3 length: 15 residues. Trimming left V 6 bases short and J 3 bases short, with 18 bases between. Per germline, CDR1 WNHNN and CDR2 SYGVQD (reference sequence). The sample belongs to a study of graft-versus-host responses after intestinal transplantation. Plates contained roughly 200,000 CFSE-labeled responder cells and roughly 200,000 irradiated, violet-dye-labeled stimulator cells.

This chain links TRBV10-1 with TRBJ2-7, with D possibly matching TRBD2 (6 bases). This sequence originates from a human patient who received an intestinal transplant. The specimen was alloreactive CD8+ T cells from a mixed lymphocyte reaction culture, collected before intestinal transplant. Subset in this sample: CFSE-low proliferating T cells sorted from roughly 6-day pre-transplant mixed lymphocyte reaction (GvH or HvG direction). CDR3 protein: CASSGRHRRGYEQYF. The CDR3 region has the DNA TGCGCCAGCAGCGGGAGACACCGGAGGGGCTACGAGCAGTACTTC.